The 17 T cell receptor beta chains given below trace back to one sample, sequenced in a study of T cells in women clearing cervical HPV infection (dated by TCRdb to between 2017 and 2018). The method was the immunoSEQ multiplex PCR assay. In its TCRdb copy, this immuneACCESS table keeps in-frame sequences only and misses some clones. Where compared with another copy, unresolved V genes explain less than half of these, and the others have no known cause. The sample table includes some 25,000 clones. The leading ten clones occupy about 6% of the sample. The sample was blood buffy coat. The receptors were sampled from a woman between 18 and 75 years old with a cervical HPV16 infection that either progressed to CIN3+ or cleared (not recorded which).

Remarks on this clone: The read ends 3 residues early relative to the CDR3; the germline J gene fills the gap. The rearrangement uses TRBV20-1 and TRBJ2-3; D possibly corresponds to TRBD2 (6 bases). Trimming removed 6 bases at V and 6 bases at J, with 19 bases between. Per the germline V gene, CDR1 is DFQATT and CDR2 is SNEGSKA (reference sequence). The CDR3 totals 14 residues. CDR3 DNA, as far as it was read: TGCAGTGCGGGACTGGGCAATGTTAGGGATACG. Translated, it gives CSAGLGNVRDT. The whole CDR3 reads CSAGLGNVRDTQYF.

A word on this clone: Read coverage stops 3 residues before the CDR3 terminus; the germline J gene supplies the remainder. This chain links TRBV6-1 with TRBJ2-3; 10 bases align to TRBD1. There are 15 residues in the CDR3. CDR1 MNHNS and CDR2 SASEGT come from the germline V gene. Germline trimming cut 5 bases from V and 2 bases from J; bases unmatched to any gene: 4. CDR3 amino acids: CASSKDRGLTDTQYF. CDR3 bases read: TGTGCCAGCAGTAAAGACAGGGGGCTCACAGATACG.

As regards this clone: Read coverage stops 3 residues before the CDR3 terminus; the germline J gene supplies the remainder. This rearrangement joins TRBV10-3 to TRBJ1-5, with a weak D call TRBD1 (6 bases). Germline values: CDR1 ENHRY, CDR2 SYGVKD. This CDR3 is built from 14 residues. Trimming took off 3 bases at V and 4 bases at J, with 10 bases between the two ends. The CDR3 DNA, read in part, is TGTGCCATCAGTGATGAAAGGGGGAATCAGCCC. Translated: CAISDERGNQP. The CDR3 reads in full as CAISDERGNQPQHF.

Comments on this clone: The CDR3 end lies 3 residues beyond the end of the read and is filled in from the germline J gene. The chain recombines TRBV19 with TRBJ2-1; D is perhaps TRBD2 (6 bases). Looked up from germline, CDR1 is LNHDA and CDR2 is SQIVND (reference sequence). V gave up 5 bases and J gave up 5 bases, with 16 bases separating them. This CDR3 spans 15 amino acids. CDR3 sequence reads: CASSSLLATHNEQFF. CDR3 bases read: TGTGCCAGTAGTTCCTTACTAGCCACTCACAATGAG.

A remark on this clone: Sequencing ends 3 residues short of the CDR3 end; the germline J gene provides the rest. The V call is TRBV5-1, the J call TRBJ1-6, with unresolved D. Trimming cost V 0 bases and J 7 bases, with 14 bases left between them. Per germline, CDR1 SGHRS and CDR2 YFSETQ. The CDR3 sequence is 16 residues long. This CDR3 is CASSLARIGRNSPLHF. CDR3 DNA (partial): TGCGCCAGCAGCTTGGCCAGGATTGGCCGAAATTCACCC.

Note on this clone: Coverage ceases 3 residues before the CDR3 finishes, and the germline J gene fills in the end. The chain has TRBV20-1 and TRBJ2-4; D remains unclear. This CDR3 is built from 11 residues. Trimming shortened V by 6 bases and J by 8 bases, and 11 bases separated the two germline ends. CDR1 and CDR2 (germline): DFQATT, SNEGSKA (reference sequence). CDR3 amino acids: CSARSRDIQYF. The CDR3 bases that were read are TGCAGTGCCCGATCTAGAGACATT.

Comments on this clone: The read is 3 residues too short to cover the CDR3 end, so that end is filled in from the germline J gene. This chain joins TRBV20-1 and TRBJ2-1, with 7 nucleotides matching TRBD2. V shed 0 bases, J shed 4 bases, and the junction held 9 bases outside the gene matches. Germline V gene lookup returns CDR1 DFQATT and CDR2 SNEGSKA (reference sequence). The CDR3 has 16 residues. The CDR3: CSARDRRLASYNEQFF. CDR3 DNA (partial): TGCAGTGCTAGAGATAGGCGACTAGCCTCTTACAATGAG.

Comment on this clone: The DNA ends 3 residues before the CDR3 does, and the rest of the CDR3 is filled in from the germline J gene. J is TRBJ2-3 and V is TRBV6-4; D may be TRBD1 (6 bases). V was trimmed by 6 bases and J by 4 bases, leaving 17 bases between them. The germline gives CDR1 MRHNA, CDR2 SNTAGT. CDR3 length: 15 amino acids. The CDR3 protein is CASREQGFSSDTQYF. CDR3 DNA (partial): TGTGCCAGCAGAGAACAGGGTTTTAGTTCAGATACG.

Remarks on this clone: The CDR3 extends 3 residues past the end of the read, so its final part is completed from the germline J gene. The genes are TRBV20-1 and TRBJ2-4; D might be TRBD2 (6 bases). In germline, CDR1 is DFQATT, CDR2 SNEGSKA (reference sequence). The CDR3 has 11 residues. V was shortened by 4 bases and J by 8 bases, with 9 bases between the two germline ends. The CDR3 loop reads CSAKLADIQYF. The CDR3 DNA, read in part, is TGCAGTGCTAAACTAGCCGACATT.

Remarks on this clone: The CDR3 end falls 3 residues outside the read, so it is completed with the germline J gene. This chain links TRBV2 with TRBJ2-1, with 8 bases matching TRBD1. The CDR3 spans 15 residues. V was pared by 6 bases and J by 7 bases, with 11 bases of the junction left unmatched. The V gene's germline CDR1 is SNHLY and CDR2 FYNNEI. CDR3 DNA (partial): TGTGCCAGCAGCCTAGACAGGGGTGGCAGGAATGAG. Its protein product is CASSLDRGGRNE. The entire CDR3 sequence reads CASSLDRGGRNEQFF.

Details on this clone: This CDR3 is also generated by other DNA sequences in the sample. The CDR3: CASSPTGGVGGNTIYF. The part of the CDR3 DNA that was read is TGCGCCAGCAGCCCCACAGGAGGGGTCGGTGGAAACACC. This chain joins TRBV5-1 and TRBJ1-3; TRBD1 is a possible D gene (5 bases). The CDR3 end is not reached by the read, which stops 3 residues before it; the germline J gene fills it in. V lost 4 bases and J 3 bases, leaving 17 bases between the germline ends. Germline assignment: CDR1 SGHRS and CDR2 YFSETQ. The CDR3 length is 16 residues.

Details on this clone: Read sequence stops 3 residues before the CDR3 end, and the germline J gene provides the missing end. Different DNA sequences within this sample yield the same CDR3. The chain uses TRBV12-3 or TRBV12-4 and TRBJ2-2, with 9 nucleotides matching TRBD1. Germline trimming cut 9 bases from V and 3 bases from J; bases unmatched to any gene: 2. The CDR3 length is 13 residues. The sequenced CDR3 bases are TGTGCCAGTCGACAGGGGGACACCGGGGAG. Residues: CASRQGDTGE. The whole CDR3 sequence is CASRQGDTGELFF.

The covered CDR3 bases are TGTGCCAGCAGTGAAGCGTACAGGCCGAAG. Encoded protein: CASSEAYRPK. The whole CDR3 reads CASSEAYRPKLFF. The gene calls are TRBV6-1 and TRBJ2-2; the D gene is possibly TRBD1 (5 bases). Coverage ceases 3 residues before the CDR3 finishes, and the germline J gene fills in the end. The germline gives CDR1 MNHNS, CDR2 SASEGT. This CDR3 has 13 amino acids.

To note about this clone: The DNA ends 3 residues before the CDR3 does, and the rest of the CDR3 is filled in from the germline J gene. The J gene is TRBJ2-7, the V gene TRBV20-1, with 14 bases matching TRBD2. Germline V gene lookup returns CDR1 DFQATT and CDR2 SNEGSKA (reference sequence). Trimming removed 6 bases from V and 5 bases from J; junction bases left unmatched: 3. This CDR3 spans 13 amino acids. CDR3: CSAKGLAGDEQYF. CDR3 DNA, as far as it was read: TGCAGTGCAAAGGGACTAGCGGGAGACGAG.

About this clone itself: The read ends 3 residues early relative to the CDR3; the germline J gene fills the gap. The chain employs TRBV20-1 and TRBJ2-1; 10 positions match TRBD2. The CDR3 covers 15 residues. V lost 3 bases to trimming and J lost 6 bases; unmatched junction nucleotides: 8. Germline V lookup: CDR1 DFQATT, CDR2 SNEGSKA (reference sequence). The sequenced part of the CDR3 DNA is TGCAGTGCTAGCTTTCTAGCGGGAGTAGGCAATGAG. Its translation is CSASFLAGVGNE. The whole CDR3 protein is CSASFLAGVGNEQFF.

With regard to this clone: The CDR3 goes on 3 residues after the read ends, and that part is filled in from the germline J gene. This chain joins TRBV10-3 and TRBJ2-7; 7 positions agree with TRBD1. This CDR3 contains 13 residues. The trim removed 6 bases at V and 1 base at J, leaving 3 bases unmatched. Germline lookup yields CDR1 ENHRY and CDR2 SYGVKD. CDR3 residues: CAISPGQSYEQYF. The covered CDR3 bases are TGTGCCATCAGCCCGGGACAGTCCTACGAG.

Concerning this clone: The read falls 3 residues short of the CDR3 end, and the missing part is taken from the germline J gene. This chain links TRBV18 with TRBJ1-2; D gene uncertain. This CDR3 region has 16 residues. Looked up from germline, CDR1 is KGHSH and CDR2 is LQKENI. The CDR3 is CASSTSSGTTYNDYTF. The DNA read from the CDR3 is TGTGCCAGCTCAACGTCTAGCGGAACAACCTACAATGAC.